This T cell receptor (beta chain) was found in a study of blood T cell repertoires in COVID-19. Study background: The United States, Italy and Spain supplied acute and convalescent COVID-19 samples. Sample material is recorded as cDNA or gDNA derived from T cells, B-cell-depleted T cells, or PBMCs.

The CDR3 extends over 13 amino acids. V gave up 4 bases and J gave up 10 bases, with 11 bases separating them. The germline CDR1 and CDR2 sequences are SEHNR and FQNEAQ (reference sequence). Per the original data handling: Quantification of nucleated cells was approximated via reference gene primer amplification. Profiled with immunoSEQ multiplex PCR; TCRdb holds only in-frame clones, not every one. The DNA gave D and trimming, while V, J and clone size come from that table. This repertoire shows about 250,000 clones, just over 85% found once; its top ten account for more than 1.2%. The clonotype originates from a man older than 75 with acute or convalescent COVID-19. The chain recombines TRBV7-9 with TRBJ1-6; the D is unclear. The sample was peripheral blood. CDR3 DNA sequence: TGTGCCAGCAGCTCGACCGGGAGGTCACCCCTCCACTTT. It is translated as CASSSTGRSPLHF.